Here is one TCR beta chain with its context. The antigen remains undetermined. The DNA is left out, because the CDR3 cannot be placed on it with certainty; the CDR3 is given as TCRdb lists it. Germline CDR1 and CDR2: LNHNV and YYDKDF (reference sequence). The CDR3 totals 15 residues, both ends included. The sample originates from a study of CD8+CD57+ T cells in acquired aplastic anemia. General study results and limits: Researchers report that twenty-nine CD8+ CDR3 sequences appeared in both patients and controls.

TCR beta VDJ and CDR3 profiling used genomic DNA as template. A single record per CDR3 protein comes from TCRdb applying MiXCR to the reads. The sample has roughly 58,000 distinct CDR3 sequences, 45% to 70% seen once. Sequencing used sorted CD4+, CD8+, or CD8+CD57+ T cells (not recorded which) from PBMCs. The chain carries TRBV15 and TRBJ1-2. The clonotype comes from a human donor in good health, serving as a control. The CDR3 sequence: CATSRDPGVGSGNTF.